This T cell receptor (beta chain) was documented in a study of OX40 agonist ivuxolimab in advanced cancers. Study overall: Three patients got partial responses; one had hepatocellular carcinoma and two had cutaneous melanoma.

This CDR3 is built from 14 residues. Per germline, CDR1 MNHEY and CDR2 SVGAGI. The V segment lost 4 bases and the J segment 4 bases; nucleotides outside the gene matches: 6. The data were produced by immunoSEQ multiplex PCR, yet TCRdb's version contains in-frame clones alone and is incomplete. The repertoire holds roughly 60,000 clones, under 90% seen once, with roughly 2% in the top ten. The chain is built from TRBV6-5 and TRBJ1-1; 7 nucleotides align to TRBD1. The receptor's source is an adult with an advanced solid tumor such as melanoma, head and neck, liver or kidney cancer. This specimen consisted of CD4+ or CD8+ T cells sorted from blood, obtained in a trial of the OX40 agonist ivuxolimab. In DNA form, the CDR3 reads TGTGCCAGCAGTTCGACAGGGTCGGGCACTGAAGCTTTCTTT. Residues: CASSSTGSGTEAFF.